These 2 T cell receptor beta chains share one sample of origin, sequenced in a study of blood T cell repertoires in COVID-19. Libraries were prepared by immunoSEQ multiplex PCR; TCRdb keeps only in-frame clonotypes and omits some of them. This table holds around 180,000 clones, 86% found once. The specimen sequenced was PBMCs or T cells enriched from blood (not recorded which). The receptors come from a woman aged 30 to 39 who had recovered from COVID-19.

The chain recombines TRBV5-6 with TRBJ2-1; 8 bases match TRBD2. The CDR3 is made up of 16 amino acids. CDR1 is SGHDT, CDR2 YYEEEE, per germline. V trimming: 0 bases; J trimming: 6 bases; junction bases outside the gene matches: 8. The CDR3 DNA sequence: TGTGCCAGCAGCTTGGCTGCGGCGGGAGGAATCAATGAGCAGTTCTTC. Translating it yields CASSLAAAGGINEQFF.

The chain carries TRBV9 and TRBJ1-2, with TRBD1 identical over 7 bases. The germline gives CDR1 SGDLS, CDR2 YYNGEE. V shed 4 bases, J shed 0 bases, and the junction held 18 bases outside the gene matches. CDR3 length equals 19 residues. The CDR3 protein is CASSKSRDSFSKANYGYTF. The CDR3 nucleotides are TGTGCCAGCAGCAAAAGTCGGGACAGCTTCTCGAAAGCTAACTATGGCTACACCTTC.